Given below is one TCR beta chain in context. Its antigen is currently unknown. Germline V lookup: CDR1 MDHEN, CDR2 SYDVKM. The junction had 4 bases not matched to a gene; V was cut back by 3 bases and J by 5 bases. The CDR3 extends over 13 amino acids. Brentuximab vedotin exposure varied, and every patient relapsed after autologous stem cell transplantation. The sample belongs to a study of PD-1 blockade in classical Hodgkin lymphoma. Clones were sequenced by immunoSEQ multiplex PCR, and TCRdb holds only the in-frame ones, with some missing. This sample has roughly 19,000 clones, with 70% to 85% found just once. Overall study results and limits: Causes of the repertoire differences remain undefined, possibly disease activity or prior therapy. Before treatment, complete responders showed about the same diversity as newly diagnosed patients. Lower baseline TCR diversity was reported for newly diagnosed patients than for healthy donors.

The sample consisted of peripheral blood mononuclear cells (PBMCs), taken at baseline. The V call is TRBV28, the J call TRBJ2-7, with 7 positions matching TRBD1. This clonotype was sampled from a human donor with classical Hodgkin lymphoma. CDR3 region: CASSLRGLNEQYF. The CDR3 region has the DNA TGTGCCAGCAGTTTGAGGGGGCTCAACGAGCAGTACTTC.